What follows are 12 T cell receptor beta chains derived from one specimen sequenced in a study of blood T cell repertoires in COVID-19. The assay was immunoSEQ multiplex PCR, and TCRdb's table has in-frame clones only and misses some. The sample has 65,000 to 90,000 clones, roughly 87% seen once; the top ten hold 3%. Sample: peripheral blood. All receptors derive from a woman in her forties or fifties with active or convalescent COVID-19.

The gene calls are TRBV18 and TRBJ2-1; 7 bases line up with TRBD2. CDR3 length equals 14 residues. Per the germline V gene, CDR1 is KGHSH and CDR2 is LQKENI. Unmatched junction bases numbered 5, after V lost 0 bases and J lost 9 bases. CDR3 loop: CASSPPNSGFEQFF. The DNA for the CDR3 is TGTGCCAGCTCACCACCTAATAGCGGGTTTGAGCAGTTCTTC.

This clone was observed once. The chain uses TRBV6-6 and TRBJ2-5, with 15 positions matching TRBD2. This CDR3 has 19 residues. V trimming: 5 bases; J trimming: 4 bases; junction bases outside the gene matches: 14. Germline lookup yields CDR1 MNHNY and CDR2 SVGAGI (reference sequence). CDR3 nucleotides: TGTGCCAGCAGTCCCACCGGACTAGCGGGGGGGCTTAGGGGAGAGACCCAGTACTTC. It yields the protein CASSPTGLAGGLRGETQYF.

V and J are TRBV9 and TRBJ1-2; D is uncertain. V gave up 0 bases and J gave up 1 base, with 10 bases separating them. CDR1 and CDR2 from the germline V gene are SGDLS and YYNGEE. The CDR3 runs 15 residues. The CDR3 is CASSVGPAVNYGYTF. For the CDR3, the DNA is TGTGCCAGCAGCGTAGGCCCAGCGGTTAACTATGGCTACACCTTC.

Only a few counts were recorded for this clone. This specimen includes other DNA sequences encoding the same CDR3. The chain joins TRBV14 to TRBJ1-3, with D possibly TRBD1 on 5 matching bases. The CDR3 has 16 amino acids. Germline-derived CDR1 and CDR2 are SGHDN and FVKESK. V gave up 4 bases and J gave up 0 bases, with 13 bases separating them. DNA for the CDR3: TGTGCCAGCAGCCCCTTCGACAGTGCCTCTGGAAACACCATATATTTT. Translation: CASSPFDSASGNTIYF.

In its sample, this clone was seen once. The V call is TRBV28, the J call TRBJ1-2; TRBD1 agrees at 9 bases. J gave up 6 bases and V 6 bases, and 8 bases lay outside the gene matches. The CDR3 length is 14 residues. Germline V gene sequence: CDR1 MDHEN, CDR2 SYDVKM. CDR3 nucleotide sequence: TGTGCCAGCAGCATCGGACAGGGGAGGGATGGCTACACCTTC. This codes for CASSIGQGRDGYTF.

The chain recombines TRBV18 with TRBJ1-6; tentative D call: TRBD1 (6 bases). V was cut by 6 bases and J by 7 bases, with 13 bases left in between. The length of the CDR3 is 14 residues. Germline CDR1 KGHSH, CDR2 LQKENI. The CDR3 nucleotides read TGTGCCAGCTCCCGGGACAACGACAATTCACCCCTCCACTTT. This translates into CASSRDNDNSPLHF.

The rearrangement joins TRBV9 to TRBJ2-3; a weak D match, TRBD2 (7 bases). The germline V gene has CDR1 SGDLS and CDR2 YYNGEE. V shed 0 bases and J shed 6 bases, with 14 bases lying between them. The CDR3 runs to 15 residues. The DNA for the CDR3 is TGTGCCAGCAGCGTAGAGGGAGGGGGTGCGGATACGCAGTATTTT. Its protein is CASSVEGGGADTQYF. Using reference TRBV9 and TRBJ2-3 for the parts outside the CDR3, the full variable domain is DSGVTQTPKHLITATGQRVTLRCSPRSGDLSVYWYQQSLDQGLQFLIQYYNGEERAKGNILERFSAQQFPDLHSELNLSSLELGDSALYFCASSVEGGGADTQYFGPGTRLTVL.

CDR3 coding DNA: TGCAGCGCGGGGGAGACCCAGTACTTC. Protein product: CSAGETQYF. V usage is TRBV20-1 and J usage is TRBJ2-5; D possibly corresponds to TRBD2 (6 bases). The CDR3 has 9 residues. Germline V lookup: CDR1 DFQATT, CDR2 SNEGSKA (reference sequence).

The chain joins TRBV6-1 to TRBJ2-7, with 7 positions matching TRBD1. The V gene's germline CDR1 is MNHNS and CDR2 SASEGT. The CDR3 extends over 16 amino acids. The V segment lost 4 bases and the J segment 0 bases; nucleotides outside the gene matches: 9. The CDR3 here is CASSGPGQRSSYEQYF. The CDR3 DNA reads TGTGCCAGCAGTGGACCGGGACAGAGGAGCTCCTACGAGCAGTACTTC.

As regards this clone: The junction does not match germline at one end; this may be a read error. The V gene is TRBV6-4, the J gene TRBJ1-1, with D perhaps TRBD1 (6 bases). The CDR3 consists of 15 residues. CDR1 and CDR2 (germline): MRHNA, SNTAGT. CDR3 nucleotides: TGTACCAGCAGTGACAGGTCAGGCGCTATGACTGAAGCTTTCTTT. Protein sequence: CTSSDRSGAMTEAFF.

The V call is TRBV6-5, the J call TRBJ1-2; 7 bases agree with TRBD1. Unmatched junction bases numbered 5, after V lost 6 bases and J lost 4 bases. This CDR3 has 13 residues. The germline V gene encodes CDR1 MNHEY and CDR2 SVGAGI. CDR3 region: CASRNRGGYGYTF. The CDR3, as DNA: TGTGCCAGCAGGAACAGGGGCGGCTATGGCTACACCTTC.

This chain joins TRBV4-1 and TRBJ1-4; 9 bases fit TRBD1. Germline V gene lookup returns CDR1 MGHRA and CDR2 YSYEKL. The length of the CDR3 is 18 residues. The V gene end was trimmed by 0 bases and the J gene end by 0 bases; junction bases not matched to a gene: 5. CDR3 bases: TGCGCCAGCAGCCAAGATTGGACAGGGGCGGCAACTAATGAAAAACTGTTTTTT. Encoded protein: CASSQDWTGAATNEKLFF.